This T cell receptor beta chain was sequenced during a study of blood T cell repertoires in COVID-19. Enrolled during active infection, Seattle patients were then followed longitudinally. Only in-frame clones appear in the TCRdb table, and some are missing; sequencing was by immunoSEQ multiplex PCR. The top ten hold roughly a tenth of the sample, which has fewer than 250,000 clones, around four fifths seen once. The germline CDR1 and CDR2 sequences are SGHVS and FQNEAQ. This CDR3 is built from 15 residues. Losses at the gene ends were 3 bases for V and 8 bases for J; bases not matched to a gene: 7. The clonotype comes from a woman aged 80 or over with COVID-19, enrolled during active disease. The sample consisted of peripheral blood. The chain uses TRBV7-8 and TRBJ2-1; 10 bases are a match to TRBD2. CDR3 sequence (DNA): TGTGCCAGCAGCTTTAGATCTAGCGGGGGCGATGAGCAGTTCTTC. Protein product: CASSFRSSGGDEQFF.